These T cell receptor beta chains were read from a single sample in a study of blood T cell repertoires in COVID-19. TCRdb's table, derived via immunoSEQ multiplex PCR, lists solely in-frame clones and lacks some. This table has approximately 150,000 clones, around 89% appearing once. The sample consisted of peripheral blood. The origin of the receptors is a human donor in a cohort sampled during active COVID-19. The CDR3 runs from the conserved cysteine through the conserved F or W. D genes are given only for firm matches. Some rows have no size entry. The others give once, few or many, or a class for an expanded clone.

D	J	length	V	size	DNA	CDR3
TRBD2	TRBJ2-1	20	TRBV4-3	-	TGCGCCAGCAGCCAAGATCTAATAGCGGGGGGGCTTGGTTACGACAATGAGCAGTTCTTC	CASSQDLIAGGLGYDNEQFF
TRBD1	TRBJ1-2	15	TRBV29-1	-	TGCAGCGTTGAAGCCCTGTCGACAGGGGGCAATGGCTACACCTTC	CSVEALSTGGNGYTF
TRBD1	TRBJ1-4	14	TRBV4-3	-	TGCGCCAGCAGATCCGGGACAGGGGGTGAAAAACTGTTTTTT	CASRSGTGGEKLFF
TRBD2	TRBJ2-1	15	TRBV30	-	TGTGCCTGGAGTCCCCGACTAGCGGGGGCGAGCCGCCCGTTCTTC	CAWSPRLAGASRPFF
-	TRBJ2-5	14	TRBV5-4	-	TGTGCCAGCAGCTTGGGGTTTAGCATGGAGACCCAGTACTTC	CASSLGFSMETQYF
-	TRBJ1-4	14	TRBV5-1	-	TGCGCCAGCAGTACAGCTGCAACTAATGAAAAACTGTTTTTT	CASSTAATNEKLFF
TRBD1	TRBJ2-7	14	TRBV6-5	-	TGTGCCACCTCGAGGGGGCAGGCGTCCTACGAGCAGTACTTC	CATSRGQASYEQYF
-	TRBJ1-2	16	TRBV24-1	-	TGTGCCACCAGTGATTCCGGACAGCCCTACAGCTATGGCTACACCTTC	CATSDSGQPYSYGYTF
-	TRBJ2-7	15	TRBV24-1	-	TGTGCCACCAGTGACCCCCGGTTCGGCGAGGACGAGCAGTACTTC	CATSDPRFGEDEQYF
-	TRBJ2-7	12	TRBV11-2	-	TGTGCCAGCAGCTCACCGGGACTTCCACCCTACTTC	CASSSPGLPPYF
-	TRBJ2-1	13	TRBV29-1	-	TGCAGCGTCACCGGGACTGGATACAATGAGCAGTTCTTC	CSVTGTGYNEQFF
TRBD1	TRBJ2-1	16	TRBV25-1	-	TGTGCCAGCAGTGAAAGGGGGACAGGGGGCTACAATGAGCAGTTCTTC	CASSERGTGGYNEQFF
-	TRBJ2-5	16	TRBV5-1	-	TGCGCCAGCAGCTTGGAAGACTACGTTGGCCAAGAGACCCAGTACTTC	CASSLEDYVGQETQYF
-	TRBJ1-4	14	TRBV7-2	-	TGTGCCAGCAGCTTGATGGGGCGCGATGAAAAACTGTTTTTT	CASSLMGRDEKLFF
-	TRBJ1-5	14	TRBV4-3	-	TGCGCCAGCAGCCAAGATAGCACCGGTCAGCCCCAGCATTTT	CASSQDSTGQPQHF
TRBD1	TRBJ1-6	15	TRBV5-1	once	TGCGCCAGCAGCTTTGGACAGGGGGCCGGTTCACCCCTCCACTTT	CASSFGQGAGSPLHF
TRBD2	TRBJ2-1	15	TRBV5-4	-	TGTGCCAGCAGCTTGGGCGGGGGAGCCTACAATGAGCAGTTCTTC	CASSLGGGAYNEQFF
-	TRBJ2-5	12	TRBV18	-	TGTGCCAGCTCAGAAAGCGAGGAGACCCAGTACTTC	CASSESEETQYF
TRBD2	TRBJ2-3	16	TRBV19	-	TGTGCCAGTAGTTTCTCCGGGACTAGCGGGGCAGATACGCAGTATTTT	CASSFSGTSGADTQYF
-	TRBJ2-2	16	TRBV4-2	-	TGTGCCAGCAGCCAAGGCCAACGGTCGAACACCGGGGAGCTGTTTTTT	CASSQGQRSNTGELFF
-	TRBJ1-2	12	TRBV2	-	TGTGCCAGCAGTGACAGAAACTATGGCTACACCTTC	CASSDRNYGYTF
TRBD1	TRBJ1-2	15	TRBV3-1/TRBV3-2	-	TGTGCCAGCAGACCAACAGGGGGAACTAACTATGGCTACACCTTC	CASRPTGGTNYGYTF
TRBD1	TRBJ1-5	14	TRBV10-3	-	TGTGCCATCAGGGGACAGGGCGAAAATCAGCCCCAGCATTTT	CAIRGQGENQPQHF
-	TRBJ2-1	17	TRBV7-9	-	TGTGCCAGCAGCTTATTGGCGGGACTCCTCTCCTACAATGAGCAGTTCTTC	CASSLLAGLLSYNEQFF
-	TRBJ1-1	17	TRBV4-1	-	TGCGCCAGCAGCCAAGATTTGGGCCTACAGGCGTCCACTGAAGCTTTCTTT	CASSQDLGLQASTEAFF
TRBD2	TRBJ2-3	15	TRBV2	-	TGTGCCAGCAGTCTCGCGGGGGGGCCAGCAGATACGCAGTATTTT	CASSLAGGPADTQYF
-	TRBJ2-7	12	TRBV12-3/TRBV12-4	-	TGTGCCAGCAGTTTAGCGCGAGCATATCGGTACTTC	CASSLARAYRYF
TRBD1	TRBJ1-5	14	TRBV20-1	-	TGCAGTGCTAGTGGGGACAGGGACAATCAGCCCCAGCATTTT	CSASGDRDNQPQHF
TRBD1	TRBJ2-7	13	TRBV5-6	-	TGTGCCAGCAGGCCGACAGGGGTCTACGAGCAGTACTTC	CASRPTGVYEQYF